This note documents a single TCR beta chain sequence. The source of the sample is a study of OX40 agonist ivuxolimab in advanced cancers. The wider study: Across the patients, intravenous ivuxolimab was delivered every 2 weeks at 0.01 to 10 mg/kg. Partial responses were recorded for three patients, including one with hepatocellular carcinoma and two with cutaneous melanoma.

V lost 2 bases, J lost 0 bases, and 16 bases lay in between. Looked up from germline, CDR1 is LGHNA and CDR2 is YNFKEQ. The length of the CDR3 is 17 residues. Generated by immunoSEQ multiplex PCR, the TCRdb table keeps only in-frame clones and is missing some. The sample lists fewer than 85,000 clones; about 84% were seen once. The chain couples TRBV4-2 to TRBJ1-2, with a weak D call TRBD1 (6 bases). Material: CD4+ or CD8+ T cells sorted from blood, obtained in a trial of the OX40 agonist ivuxolimab. The clonotype comes from an adult with an advanced solid tumor such as melanoma, head and neck, liver or kidney cancer. Here the CDR3 DNA reads TGTGCCAGCAGCCAACCTCTCGGGCAGGGGTCTAACTATGGCTACACCTTC. Amino acids: CASSQPLGQGSNYGYTF.